Sequencing of this TCR beta chain was carried out in a study of vaccination effects on CD4 cells after COVID-19. CDR3 length equals 15 residues. Unmatched junction bases numbered 4, after V lost 4 bases and J lost 4 bases. Germline loops: CDR1 SGHTA, CDR2 FQGNSA. Comment on this clone: Its cognate antigen is unknown.

Sequenced by immunoSEQ multiplex PCR; TCRdb stores in-frame clones only, minus some. The profile shows roughly 34,000 clones, around 82% of them singletons. Study-level results: Marked clonal contraction was seen in infection- and vaccine-induced clones late after vaccination.

In the ViraFEST assay, antigen-specific CD4+ clonotypes were identified by expansion after peptide-pool stimulation. The culture ran for 10 days, and then CD4+ T cells were isolated. Vaccine administered to participants consisted of two doses of either BNT162b2 or mRNA-1273. Every well housed more than 1.5 million PBMC, which grew in culture alongside around 9.8 IU/ml IL-2 and about 10 ug/ml peptides. The genes are TRBV7-2 and TRBJ1-6; 7 bases map to TRBD1. This sequence was found in a human donor who received a COVID-19 vaccine. Some clones in this sample may be carry-over from other donors' samples. The source was CD4+ T cells from PBMCs cultured with HCoV-NL63 spike peptides, collected after COVID-19 vaccination. The CDR3, as DNA: TGTGCCAGCAGCTCCCACAGGGGATATAATTCACCCCTCCACTTT. This codes for CASSSHRGYNSPLHF.